This section outlines one T cell receptor beta chain sequence together with its context. As yet, its antigen is unknown. The table came from immunoSEQ multiplex PCR; TCRdb's copy has only in-frame clones and leaves some out. The table has 130,000 to 150,000 clones, roughly nine tenths seen once. V dropped 2 bases and J dropped 4 bases, with 23 bases sitting between them. This CDR3 is built from 18 residues. The germline V gene encodes CDR1 MGHDK and CDR2 SYGVNS. The sample belongs to a study of T cell responses to AZD1222 COVID-19 vaccine. The study's findings and limits: Females outnumbered males among donors, who were mostly white British; clonal diversity was possibly underestimated. The number of AZD1222 recipients seropositive at baseline was only six. Every sample of the repertoires postdated the peak T cell response.

The sequence was obtained from an adult who received the AZD1222 COVID-19 vaccine. The chain couples TRBV25-1 to TRBJ1-1; D gene ambiguous. Here the sequenced sample was peripheral blood, taken 28 days after the second AZD1222 dose. The CDR3 loop reads CASSEISNPKSKITEAFF. CDR3 nucleotides: TGTGCCAGCAGTGAAATCTCAAACCCTAAGAGTAAGATCACTGAAGCTTTCTTT.